The following is a TCR beta chain sequence with its context. It has no known antigen specificity. Per-base qualities were not stored, and no clone one base away is much larger. Library preparation used PCR. At the Johns Hopkins FTIC core, DNA from the cultured CD4+ T cells underwent TCR sequencing with the Oncomine TCR Beta short-read assay. Genomic DNA was extracted from the cultured CD4+ T cells with the QIAamp micro DNA kit. Oncomine TCR Beta libraries made from cultured CD4+ T cells were pooled using unique dual indexes and sequenced on an Illumina iSeq 100. As for the original processing: Non-productive sequences were filtered out, and CDR3s that did not start with C, did not end with F or W, or were shorter than 7 amino acids were discarded. Antigen-specific clonotypes were identified using the MANAFEST web application through comparison of peptide-stimulated wells with reference and other culture wells. An FDR below 0.05, an odds ratio above 5, and a productive frequency above 0.1% in at least two of three replicate wells were required for clones to be considered positive. Cross-reactive clonotypes were defined as significantly expanded in both SARS-CoV-2 spike wells and at least one common cold coronavirus spike condition. CDR3 homology was assessed with Levenshtein distances (stringdist) and unrooted phylogenetic trees (ape) in R version 3.6.1. Through fastp at Q25 and MiXCR, TCRdb rebuilt clones from the public reads, retaining in-frame beta chains. CDR3 protein sequences are deduplicated, and each keeps its most common genes and DNA. The authors' filters were not applied to this entry. The sample profile shows about 15,000 distinct CDR3 sequences; around 56% of them were found once. Together, the top ten hold roughly 12% of the sample.

What this sample's treatment or condition label stands for: approximately 9-day PBMC culture with coronavirus spike peptide pools or control peptides (ViraFEST assay). The ViraFEST assay, used in the study, expanded antigen-specific T cells with peptide pools and then identified the expanded clonotypes through TCR sequencing. The convalescent patients' positive SARS-CoV-2 PCR tests fell between March and December 2020, which was before the Alpha, Beta and Delta variants emerged in the United States. Over 1.5 million PBMCs per well were cultured in IMDM with approximately 5% human AB serum and approximately 9.8 IU/ml IL-2, plus 10 ug/ml peptide pools. Half of the culture medium was replaced with fresh IL-2-containing medium on days 3 and 7. Once the cells had been in culture for over 9 days, the EasySep CD4+ T cell isolation kit was used to isolate CD4+ T cells by negative selection. PBMCs were separated from whole blood using Ficoll-Paque Plus gradient centrifugation and then either used fresh or cryopreserved at -140C. Each culture condition was generally run in triplicate wells.

From the cysteine up to the phenylalanine, the CDR3 has a length of 15 residues. The read is trimmed to its CDR3 DNA, 45 bases read in frame from base 1. The germline V gene yields MNHEY for CDR1 and SVGEGT for CDR2. The germline V end is reduced by 6 bases and the J end by 3 bases; junction bases left unmatched: 11. The data originate from a study of vaccination and CD4 T cells after COVID-19 (dated by TCRdb to between 2021 and 2022). Turning to the overall study: Convalescent patients had a positive SARS-CoV-2 result on nasal swab PCR, and of these patients, 8 or 9 had mild disease and one had severe disease. In the convalescent cohort there were six males and four females, among whom were two Hispanic individuals, seven Caucasians, two Asians and one multiracial person. Two doses of either the Pfizer-BioNTech BNT162b2 vaccine (n=8) or the Moderna mRNA-1273 vaccine (n=2) were administered to participants. Post-COVID blood samples from convalescent patients were collected a median of about 100 days after diagnosis, with a range of roughly 35 to 161 days. Post-vaccine blood samples were obtained a median of approximately 74 days after the second vaccine dose, with a range of about 13 to 250 days. Overlapping spike peptide pools from SARS-CoV-2 and from the common cold coronaviruses HCoV-NL63, HCoV-OC43 and HCoV-229E were used as culture stimuli. Control cultures used a CEFX viral epitope pool as positive control, an HIV-1 Nef peptide pool as negative control, or no peptide. In around nine COVID-19 convalescent patients and a handful of infection-naive healthy vaccine recipients, the spike-specific CD4+ TCR repertoire before mRNA vaccination was compared with the repertoire after mRNA vaccination.

General study outcomes and caveats: The median count of SARS-CoV-2-reactive clonotypes went up from about 23 after infection to some 38 after vaccination, although the change was not significant. In convalescent patients, nearly all vaccine-specific clones (304 of 307) were found to be mono-reactive for SARS-CoV-2 spike rather than cross-reactive with common cold coronaviruses. In convalescent patients, a median around 90% of post-vaccine SARS-CoV-2-reactive clones were detected only after vaccination, suggesting vaccine-specific priming. The number of convalescent patients in the study was relatively small, and the study did not examine early timepoints following natural infection.

This chain joins TRBV6-2 or TRBV6-3 to TRBJ2-7, and TRBD1 aligns with 7 junction nucleotides. Specimen: CD4+ T cells from blood, cultured in vitro. The source of this sequence is a human donor who had recovered from COVID-19. Read as DNA, the sequence is TGTGCCAGCAGGAGAGTGACAGGGCCGGTCTACGAGCAGTACTTC. It specifies CASRRVTGPVYEQYF.